The 10 T cell receptor beta chains reported below all come from one sample, sequenced in a study of OX40 agonist ivuxolimab in advanced cancers. The table came from immunoSEQ multiplex PCR; TCRdb's copy has only in-frame clones and leaves some out. The sample shows roughly 100,000 clones, 92% of them seen only once. This specimen consisted of CD4+ or CD8+ T cells sorted from blood, obtained in a trial of the OX40 agonist ivuxolimab. The origin of the receptors is an adult with an advanced solid tumor such as melanoma, head and neck, liver or kidney cancer.

This chain uses TRBV9 with TRBJ2-1, with 7 positions matching TRBD1. In germline, CDR1 is SGDLS, CDR2 YYNGEE. With V trimmed by 2 bases and J by 9 bases, 8 bases remained unmatched. This CDR3 comprises 14 residues. The CDR3 loop reads CASSVQLTGAEQFF. CDR3 nucleotide sequence: TGTGCCAGCAGCGTCCAGCTTACAGGGGCTGAGCAGTTCTTC.

The chain uses TRBV7-9 and TRBJ2-1; the D gene could be TRBD1 or TRBD2 (6 bases each). This CDR3 contains 17 residues. CDR1 and CDR2 from the germline V gene are SEHNR and FQNEAQ (reference sequence). V shed 1 base and J shed 5 bases, with 18 bases lying between them. CDR3: CASSLDVYQGGNNEQFF. The CDR3 bases are TGTGCCAGCAGCTTAGACGTTTATCAAGGGGGGAACAATGAGCAGTTCTTC.

The V gene is TRBV19, the J gene TRBJ2-1, with 12 bases that match TRBD2. This CDR3 has 14 amino acids. Trimming cost V 5 bases and J 6 bases; bases outside gene matches: 2. Germline V lookup: CDR1 LNHDA, CDR2 SQIVND (reference sequence). The DNA for the CDR3 is TGTGCCAGTAGTCTGGGACTAGCGGGCAATGAGCAGTTCTTC. It specifies CASSLGLAGNEQFF.

The rearrangement links TRBV10-3 to TRBJ1-2; D may be TRBD1 (6 bases). This CDR3 region has 15 residues. Germline CDR1 and CDR2: ENHRY and SYGVKD. V lost 2 bases and J lost 1, with 11 bases in between. CDR3 amino acids: CAISEPGQLNYGYTF. Written as DNA, the CDR3 is TGTGCCATCAGTGAGCCCGGACAGCTTAACTATGGCTACACCTTC.

This clone was observed a single time. Here the CDR3 omits its conserved ending phenylalanine or tryptophan, so a read error is the likely source. The DNA is omitted, as the CDR3 cannot be located on it reliably, and the CDR3 follows TCRdb's listing. V is TRBV6-6 and J is TRBJ1-1. The CDR3 has 8 amino acids, counting both end residues. Looked up from germline, CDR1 is MNHNY and CDR2 is SVGAGI (reference sequence). CDR3 amino acids: CASSSRAT.

The V gene is TRBV9, the J gene TRBJ2-1, with 8 nucleotides matching TRBD1. This CDR3 comprises 16 residues. With V trimmed by 0 bases and J by 8 bases, 10 bases remained unmatched. CDR1 and CDR2 from the germline V gene are SGDLS and YYNGEE. CDR3 DNA: TGTGCCAGCAGCGTAGAGGGGCAGGGGGCTGGGGATGAGCAGTTCTTC. Translating it yields CASSVEGQGAGDEQFF. Drawing the rest from reference TRBV9 and TRBJ2-1, the complete variable domain is DSGVTQTPKHLITATGQRVTLRCSPRSGDLSVYWYQQSLDQGLQFLIQYYNGEERAKGNILERFSAQQFPDLHSELNLSSLELGDSALYFCASSVEGQGAGDEQFFGPGTRLTVL.

V gene TRBV9 combines with J gene TRBJ2-2; D is perhaps TRBD1 (5 bases). V was cut by 4 bases and J by 3 bases, with 7 bases left in between. There are 13 residues in the CDR3. Germline V gives CDR1 SGDLS, CDR2 YYNGEE. CDR3 DNA: TGTGCCAGCAGCACCAGGGACACCGGGGAGCTGTTTTTT. It specifies CASSTRDTGELFF.

The J gene is TRBJ1-4, the V gene TRBV6-5, with D perhaps matching TRBD1 (6 bases). Germline V CDR1 and CDR2: MNHEY, SVGAGI. Trimming stripped 0 bases from V and 7 bases from J, with 9 bases between. The CDR3 is made up of 14 amino acids. CDR3 amino acids: CASSYSTGGEKLFF. CDR3 nucleotides: TGTGCCAGCAGTTACTCGACAGGTGGTGAAAAACTGTTTTTT.

Note on this clone: In the same sample, other DNA sequences code for this CDR3. The chain links TRBV5-1 to TRBJ2-2; the D is unclear. Trimming cost V 2 bases and J 5 bases, with 1 base left between them. The CDR3 spans 11 residues. Germline assignment: CDR1 SGHRS and CDR2 YFSETQ. Here the CDR3 reads CASSFTGELFF. The CDR3 nucleotides read TGCGCCAGCAGCTTTACCGGGGAGCTGTTTTTT.

The genes are TRBV4-3 and TRBJ1-1; no firm D call. Germline CDR1 LGHNA, CDR2 YSLEER. This CDR3 has 16 amino acids. V lost 4 bases, J lost 0 bases, and 15 bases lay in between. CDR3 region: CASSLTFGSLNTEAFF. In nucleotides, the CDR3 is TGCGCCAGCAGCCTTACATTTGGGTCCCTGAACACTGAAGCTTTCTTT.